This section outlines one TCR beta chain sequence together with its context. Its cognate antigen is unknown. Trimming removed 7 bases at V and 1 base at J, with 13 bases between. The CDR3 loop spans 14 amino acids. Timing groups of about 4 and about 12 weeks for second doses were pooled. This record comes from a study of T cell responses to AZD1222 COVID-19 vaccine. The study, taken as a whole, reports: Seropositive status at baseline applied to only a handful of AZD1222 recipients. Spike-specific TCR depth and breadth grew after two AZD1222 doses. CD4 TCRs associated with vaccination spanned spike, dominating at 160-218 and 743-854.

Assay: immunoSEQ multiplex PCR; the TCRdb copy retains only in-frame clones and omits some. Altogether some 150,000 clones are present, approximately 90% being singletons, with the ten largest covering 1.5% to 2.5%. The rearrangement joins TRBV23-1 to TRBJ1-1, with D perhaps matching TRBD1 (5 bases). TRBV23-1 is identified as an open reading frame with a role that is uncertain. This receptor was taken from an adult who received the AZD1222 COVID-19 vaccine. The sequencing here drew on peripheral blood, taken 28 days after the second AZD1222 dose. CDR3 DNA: TGCGCCAGCACCTCATTAGACAGGAACACTGAAGCTTTCTTT. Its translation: CASTSLDRNTEAFF.